The T cell receptor (beta chain) described here comes from a study of T cell responses to AZD1222 COVID-19 vaccine. Whole-study results and caveats: Donors were mostly white British, more females; clonal diversity possibly underestimated.

In regard to this clone: The antigen remains undetermined.

The germline V and J ends were trimmed by 8 bases and 10 bases, with 8 bases remaining between them. The CDR3 spans 8 residues. The germline gives CDR1 SQVTM, CDR2 ANQGSEA. The assay was immunoSEQ multiplex PCR, and TCRdb's table has in-frame clones only and misses some. The sample includes more than 100,000 clones, just under 90% seen only once; the top ten take around 4.5%. The TCR sequence derives from an adult in good health. Sample: peripheral blood, taken on day 0 of AZD1222 vaccination. The chain combines TRBV29-1 with TRBJ1-1; the D is unclear. CDR3 amino acids: CSPGGAFF. In DNA form, the CDR3 reads TGCAGCCCCGGAGGAGCTTTCTTT. Full variable domain (outside the CDR3, taken from reference TRBV29-1 and TRBJ1-1): SAVISQKPSRDICQRGTSLTIQCQVDSQVTMMFWYRQQPGQSLTLIATANQGSEATYESGFVIDKFPISRPNLTFSTLTVSNMSPEDSSIYLCSPGGAFFGQGTRLTVV.